Following are 20 T cell receptor beta chains from one sample sequenced in a study of shared clonotypes between healthy human individuals. Only in-frame clones appear in the TCRdb table, and some are missing; sequencing was by immunoSEQ multiplex PCR. The table records about 2.3 million clones, 80% to 95% of them present only once. The source material was naive CD4+ T cells from PBMCs. Subset of the sample: CD45RA+ positively selected. The receptor source for this set is a man between 18 and 35 years old in good health. Some clones in this sample may be carry-over from other donors' samples.

V and J are TRBV10-3 and TRBJ2-1; 11 bases agree with TRBD2. V gave up 3 bases and J gave up 0 bases; unmatched junction bases: 7. Germline CDR1 reads ENHRY; CDR2 reads SYGVKD. This CDR3 has 18 residues. The CDR3 coding sequence is TGTGCCATCAGTGATTCTAGCGGGGGGACTAGCTCCTACAATGAGCAGTTCTTC. Residues: CAISDSSGGTSSYNEQFF.

The chain is built from TRBV5-4 and TRBJ2-7; 7 bases are shared with TRBD2. This CDR3 has 17 residues. Per the germline V gene, CDR1 is SGHNT and CDR2 is YYREEE (reference sequence). Trimming removed 4 bases from V and 6 bases from J; junction bases left unmatched: 19. The DNA of the CDR3 is TGTGCCAGCAGCGACCGACTAGCCCCTTTTACGTGGGGCGAGCAGTACTTC. Its translation is CASSDRLAPFTWGEQYF.

The gene calls are TRBV18 and TRBJ1-5; no definite D call. Germline loops: CDR1 KGHSH, CDR2 LQKENI. This CDR3 has 16 residues. Trimming left V 4 bases short and J 5 bases short, with 18 bases between. The CDR3 loop reads CASSHSTSAVDQPQHF. As DNA, the CDR3 is TGTGCCAGCTCACACTCAACCTCCGCTGTAGATCAGCCCCAGCATTTT.

The chain is built from TRBV16 and TRBJ2-5; a possible D gene is TRBD1 (6 bases). CDR1 KGHSY and CDR2 FQNENV come from the germline V gene. V was shortened by 5 bases and J by 2 bases, with 9 bases between the two germline ends. The CDR3 contains 13 residues. The CDR3 here is CASSGGQQETQYF. The CDR3 DNA reads TGTGCCAGCAGCGGCGGACAGCAAGAGACCCAGTACTTC. Full variable domain (outside the CDR3, taken from reference TRBV16 and TRBJ2-5): GEEVAQTPKHLVRGEGQKAKLYCAPIKGHSYVFWYQQVLKNEFKFLISFQNENVFDETGMPKERFSAKCLPNSPCSLEIQATKLEDSAVYFCASSGGQQETQYFGPGTRLLVL.

The chain is built from TRBV7-8 and TRBJ2-7; D possibly corresponds to TRBD2 (6 bases). Germline V lookup: CDR1 SGHVS, CDR2 FQNEAQ. Trimming shortened V by 1 base and J by 3 bases, and 19 bases separated the two germline ends. The CDR3 has 17 residues. Here the CDR3 DNA reads TGTGCCAGCAGCTTAGTCTCTGTCGGACTATCAAACTACGAGCAGTACTTC. Translated: CASSLVSVGLSNYEQYF. Drawing the rest from reference TRBV7-8 and TRBJ2-7, the complete variable domain is GAGVSQSPRYKVAKRGQDVALRCDPISGHVSLFWYQQALGQGPEFLTYFQNEAQLDKSGLPSDRFFAERPEGSVSTLKIQRTQQEDSAVYLCASSLVSVGLSNYEQYFGPGTRLTVT.

The V call is TRBV21-1, the J call TRBJ2-7; the table's D call of TRBD1 was not tested on the DNA. TRBV21-1 is a pseudogene segment. The CDR3 extends over 16 amino acids. CDR3 protein: CASDHSGQGKPYEQYF. DNA of the CDR3: TGTGCCAGCGACCACTCGGGACAGGGTAAGCCCTACGAGCAGTACTTC.

Worth noting for this clone: The sample has other DNA sequences that encode this CDR3 too. The chain carries TRBV11-2 and TRBJ1-5; no firm D call. V lost 2 bases, J lost 0 bases, and 5 bases lay in between. Germline values: CDR1 SGHAT, CDR2 FQNNGV. The CDR3 is 14 amino acids. The CDR3: CASSLTNSNQPQHF. As DNA, the CDR3 is TGTGCCAGCAGCTTAACCAATAGCAATCAGCCCCAGCATTTT.

Regarding this clone: Other DNA sequences in this sample translate to the same CDR3. This chain uses TRBV14 with TRBJ2-3; D gene unclear. The CDR3 is 13 residues long. Germline assignment: CDR1 SGHDN and CDR2 FVKESK. The V end lost 0 bases, the J end lost 6 bases, and 7 bases lay between the germline ends. CDR3 nucleotides: TGTGCCAGCAGCCAAGACCTCGTTGATACGCAGTATTTT. It codes for CASSQDLVDTQYF.

In its sample, this clone was seen a few times. The V and J genes are TRBV14 and TRBJ2-2; tentative D call: TRBD1 (6 bases). Germline CDR1 SGHDN, CDR2 FVKESK. The V end was cut by 0 bases, the J end by 7 bases, with 15 bases between. This CDR3 contains 16 residues. The CDR3 DNA reads TGTGCCAGCAGCCAAGACAGGGGTGTTGTGCACGGGGAGCTGTTTTTT. It translates to CASSQDRGVVHGELFF. The entire variable domain, with the rest obtained from reference TRBV14 and TRBJ2-2, is as follows: EAGVTQFPSHSVIEKGQTVTLRCDPISGHDNLYWYRRVMGKEIKFLLHFVKESKQDESGMPNNRFLAERTGGTYSTLKVQPAELEDSGVYFCASSQDRGVVHGELFFGEGSRLTVL.

J is TRBJ2-7 and V is TRBV13; D assignment may be TRBD1 or TRBD2 (5 bases each). V was clipped by 3 bases and J by 2 bases, with 14 bases between them. CDR3 size: 15 residues. Germline V gene sequence: CDR1 PRHDT, CDR2 FYEKMQ (reference sequence). The CDR3 bases are TGTGCCAGCAGCTTCGGGACCGCGCAGCCCTACGAGCAGTACTTC. As protein: CASSFGTAQPYEQYF.

This clone was recorded once. The chain is built from TRBV12-5 and TRBJ2-1, with D maybe TRBD2 (7 bases). CDR1 is LGHNT, CDR2 FRNRAP, per germline. V was cut by 7 bases and J by 8 bases, with 18 bases left in between. The CDR3 totals 14 residues. CDR3 amino acids: CASARASGGDEQFF. The CDR3 DNA reads TGTGCTAGTGCCCGGGCTTCGGGGGGCGATGAGCAGTTCTTC.

This clone was recorded only once. This chain connects TRBV6-4 to TRBJ1-1; D gene unclear. The CDR3 contains 13 residues. Trimming removed 4 bases from V and 1 base from J, with 7 bases in between. Germline CDR1 MRHNA, CDR2 SNTAGT. CDR3: CASSVEANTEAFF. The CDR3 bases are TGTGCCAGCAGTGTCGAGGCGAACACTGAAGCTTTCTTT.

The chain couples TRBV29-1 to TRBJ2-5; TRBD2 is a possible D gene (5 bases). The V end lost 7 bases, the J end lost 4 bases, and 13 bases lay between the germline ends. CDR3 size: 12 residues. Germline V CDR1 and CDR2: SQVTM, ANQGSEA. The CDR3 here is CSAIEGSETQYF. The CDR3 DNA sequence: TGCAGCGCCATCGAGGGATCAGAGACCCAGTACTTC.

The CDR3 DNA sequence: TGTGCCAGCAGCTTAGCGGTCGGCGATGAGCAGTTCTTC. Protein sequence: CASSLAVGDEQFF. The chain employs TRBV7-9 and TRBJ2-1; D remains ambiguous. This CDR3 has 13 amino acids. V was shortened by 0 bases and J by 8 bases, with 8 bases between the two germline ends. The germline gives CDR1 SEHNR, CDR2 FQNEAQ (reference sequence).

The chain uses TRBV7-9 and TRBJ2-7; the match to TRBD1 covers 9 bases. The CDR3 totals 18 residues. Looked up from germline, CDR1 is SEHNR and CDR2 is FQNEAQ (reference sequence). V lost 1 base, J lost 3 bases, and 13 bases stayed unmatched. Here the CDR3 DNA reads TGTGCCAGCAGCTTAGTTCCCGGGACAGGGATTACACTCTACGAGCAGTACTTC. Amino acids: CASSLVPGTGITLYEQYF.

The J gene is TRBJ1-1, the V gene TRBV5-1; D is uncertain. The V and J ends lost 5 bases and 2 bases respectively, with 16 bases between them. The CDR3 length is 15 residues. The germline gives CDR1 SGHRS, CDR2 YFSETQ. The CDR3 bases are TGCGCCAGCAGTCCCCGCCCCGGATATAACACTGAAGCTTTCTTT. Its protein is CASSPRPGYNTEAFF. Full variable domain (missing parts from reference TRBV5-1 and TRBJ1-1): KAGVTQTPRYLIKTRGQQVTLSCSPISGHRSVSWYQQTPGQGLQFLFEYFSETQRNKGNFPGRFSGRQFSNSRSEMNVSTLELGDSALYLCASSPRPGYNTEAFFGQGTRLTVV.

This clone is a singleton in its sample. The chain recombines TRBV6-5 with TRBJ2-2, with TRBD2 identical over 9 bases. The CDR3 is 14 residues long. CDR1 is MNHEY, CDR2 SVGAGI, per germline. V shed 11 bases, J shed 5 bases, and the junction held 9 bases outside the gene matches. CDR3 sequence: CAAGREGQTGELFF. The CDR3 coding sequence is TGTGCCGCGGGGCGGGAGGGCCAGACCGGGGAGCTGTTTTTT.

Comment on this clone: Distinct nucleotide sequences in the sample also encode this CDR3. V usage is TRBV20-1 and J usage is TRBJ2-1; D unresolved. Germline CDR1 DFQATT, CDR2 SNEGSKA (reference sequence). V was clipped by 5 bases and J by 4 bases, with 3 bases between them. This CDR3 spans 10 amino acids. CDR3 DNA: TGCAGTGCTGAATACAATGAGCAGTTCTTC. Its translation is CSAEYNEQFF.

CDR3 sequence reads: CASSNRGLTNEKLFF. The CDR3 DNA follows: TGTGCCAGCAGTAACAGGGGGCTGACTAATGAAAAACTGTTTTTT. The chain combines TRBV2 with TRBJ1-4; 9 nucleotides align to TRBD1. The CDR3 has 15 residues. From germline, CDR1 is SNHLY and CDR2 FYNNEI. With V trimmed by 5 bases and J by 2 bases, 3 bases remained unmatched.

The rearrangement joins TRBV27 to TRBJ1-2, with D perhaps matching TRBD1 (5 bases). Germline loops: CDR1 MNHEY, CDR2 SMNVEV (reference sequence). The CDR3 spans 13 residues. The germline V and J ends were trimmed by 8 bases and 2 bases, with 12 bases remaining between them. For the CDR3, the DNA is TGTGCCAGCCGGGGGTCTGGGAACTATGGCTACACCTTC. Protein sequence: CASRGSGNYGYTF.